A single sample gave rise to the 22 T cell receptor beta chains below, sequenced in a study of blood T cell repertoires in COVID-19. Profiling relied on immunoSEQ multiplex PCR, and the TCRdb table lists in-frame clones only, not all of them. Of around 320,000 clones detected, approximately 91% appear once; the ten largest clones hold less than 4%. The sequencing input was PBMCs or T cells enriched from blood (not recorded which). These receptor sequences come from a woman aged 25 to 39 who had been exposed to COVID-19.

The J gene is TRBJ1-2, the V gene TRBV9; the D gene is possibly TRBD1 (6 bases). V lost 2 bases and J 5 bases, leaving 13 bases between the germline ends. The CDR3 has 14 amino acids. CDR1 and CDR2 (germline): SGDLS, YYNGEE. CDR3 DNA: TGTGCCAGCAGCGTCGGACAGAAGGAATATGGCTACACCTTC. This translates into CASSVGQKEYGYTF.

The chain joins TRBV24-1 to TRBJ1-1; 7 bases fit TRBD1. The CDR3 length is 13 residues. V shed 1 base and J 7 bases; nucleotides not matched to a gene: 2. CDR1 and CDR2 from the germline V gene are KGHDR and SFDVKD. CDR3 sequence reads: CATSDFGTDEAFF. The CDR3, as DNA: TGTGCCACCAGTGATTTCGGGACAGATGAAGCTTTCTTT.

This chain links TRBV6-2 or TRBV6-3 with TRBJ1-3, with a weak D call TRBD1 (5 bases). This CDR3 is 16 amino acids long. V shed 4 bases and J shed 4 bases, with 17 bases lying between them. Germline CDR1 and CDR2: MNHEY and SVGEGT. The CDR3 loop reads CASSWARGTDGNTIYF. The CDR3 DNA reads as TGTGCCAGCAGTTGGGCCCGGGGGACTGACGGAAACACCATATATTTT.

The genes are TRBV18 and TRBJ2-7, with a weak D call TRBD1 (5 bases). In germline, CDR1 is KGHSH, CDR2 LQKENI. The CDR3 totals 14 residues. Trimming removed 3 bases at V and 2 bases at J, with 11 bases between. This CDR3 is CASSPSQGPYEQYF. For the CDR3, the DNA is TGTGCCAGCTCACCTTCGCAGGGTCCCTACGAGCAGTACTTC. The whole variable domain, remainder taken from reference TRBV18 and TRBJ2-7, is NAGVMQNPRHLVRRRGQEARLRCSPMKGHSHVYWYRQLPEEGLKFMVYLQKENIIDESGMPKERFSAEFPKEGPSILRIQQVVRGDSAAYFCASSPSQGPYEQYFGPGTRLTVT.

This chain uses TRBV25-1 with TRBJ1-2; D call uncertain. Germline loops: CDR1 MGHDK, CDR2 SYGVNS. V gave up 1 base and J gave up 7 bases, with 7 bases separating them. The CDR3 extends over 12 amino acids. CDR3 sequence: CASSEFFGGYTF. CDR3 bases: TGTGCCAGCAGTGAATTTTTCGGTGGCTACACCTTC.

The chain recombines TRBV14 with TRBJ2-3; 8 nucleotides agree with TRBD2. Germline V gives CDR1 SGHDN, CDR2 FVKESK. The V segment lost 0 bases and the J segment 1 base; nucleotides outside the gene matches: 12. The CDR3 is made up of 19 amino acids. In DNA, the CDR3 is TGTGCCAGCAGCCAAGATTGGGCGACTAGCGATTATGGCACAGATACGCAGTATTTT. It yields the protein CASSQDWATSDYGTDTQYF. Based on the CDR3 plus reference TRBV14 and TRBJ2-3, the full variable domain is EAGVTQFPSHSVIEKGQTVTLRCDPISGHDNLYWYRRVMGKEIKFLLHFVKESKQDESGMPNNRFLAERTGGTYSTLKVQPAELEDSGVYFCASSQDWATSDYGTDTQYFGPGTRLTVL.

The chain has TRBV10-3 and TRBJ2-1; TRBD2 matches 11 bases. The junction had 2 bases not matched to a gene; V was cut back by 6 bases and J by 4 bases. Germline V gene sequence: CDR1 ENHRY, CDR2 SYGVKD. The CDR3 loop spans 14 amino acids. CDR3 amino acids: CAIRTSGVYNEQFF. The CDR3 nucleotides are TGTGCCATCAGGACTAGCGGGGTTTACAATGAGCAGTTCTTC.

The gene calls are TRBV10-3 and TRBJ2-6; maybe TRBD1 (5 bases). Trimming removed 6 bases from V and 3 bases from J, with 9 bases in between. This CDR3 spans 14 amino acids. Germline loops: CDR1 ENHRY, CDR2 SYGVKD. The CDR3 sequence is CAISQGGGANVLTF. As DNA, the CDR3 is TGTGCCATCAGCCAGGGCGGTGGGGCCAACGTCCTGACTTTC.

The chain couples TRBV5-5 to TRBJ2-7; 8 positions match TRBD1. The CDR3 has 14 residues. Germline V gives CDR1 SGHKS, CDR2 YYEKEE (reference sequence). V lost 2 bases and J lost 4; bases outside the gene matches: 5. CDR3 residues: CASSLFRGPYEQYF. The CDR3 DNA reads TGTGCCAGCAGCTTATTCAGGGGGCCTTACGAGCAGTACTTC.

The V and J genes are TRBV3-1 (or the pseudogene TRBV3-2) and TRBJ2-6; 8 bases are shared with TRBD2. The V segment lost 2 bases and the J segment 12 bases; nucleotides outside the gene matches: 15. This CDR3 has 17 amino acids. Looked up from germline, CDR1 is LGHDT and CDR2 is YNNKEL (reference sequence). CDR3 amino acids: CASSQSTRGAFTSVLTF. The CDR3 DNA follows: TGTGCCAGCAGCCAAAGTACGCGGGGGGCATTCACAAGCGTCCTGACTTTC.

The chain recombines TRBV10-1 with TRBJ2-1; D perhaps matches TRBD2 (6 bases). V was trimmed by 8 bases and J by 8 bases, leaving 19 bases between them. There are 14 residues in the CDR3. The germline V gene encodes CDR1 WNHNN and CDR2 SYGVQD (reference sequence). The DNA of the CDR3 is TGCGCCAGCTCCCAATCGGCGGGGTGGGATGAGCAGTTCTTC. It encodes CASSQSAGWDEQFF.

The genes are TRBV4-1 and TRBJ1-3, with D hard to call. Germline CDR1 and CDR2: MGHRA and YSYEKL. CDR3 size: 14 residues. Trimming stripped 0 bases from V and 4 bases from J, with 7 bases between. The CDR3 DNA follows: TGCGCCAGCAGCCAAGATTACGGGGGAAACACCATATATTTT. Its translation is CASSQDYGGNTIYF.

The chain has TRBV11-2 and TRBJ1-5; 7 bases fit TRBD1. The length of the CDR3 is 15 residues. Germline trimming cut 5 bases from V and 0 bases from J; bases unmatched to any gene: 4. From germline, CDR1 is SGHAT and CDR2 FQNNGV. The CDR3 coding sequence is TGTGCCAGCAGCCTCGGGACAGTTAGCAATCAGCCCCAGCATTTT. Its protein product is CASSLGTVSNQPQHF. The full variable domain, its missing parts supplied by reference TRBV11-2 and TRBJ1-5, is EAGVAQSPRYKIIEKRQSVAFWCNPISGHATLYWYQQILGQGPKLLIQFQNNGVVDDSQLPKDRFSAERLKGVDSTLKIQPAKLEDSAVYLCASSLGTVSNQPQHFGDGTRLSIL.

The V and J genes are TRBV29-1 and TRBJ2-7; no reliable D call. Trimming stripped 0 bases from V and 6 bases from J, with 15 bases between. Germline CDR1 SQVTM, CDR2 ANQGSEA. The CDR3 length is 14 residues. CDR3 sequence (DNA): TGCAGCGTTGAAGATCTGTTAATCGGTAGCGAGCAGTACTTC. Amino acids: CSVEDLLIGSEQYF.

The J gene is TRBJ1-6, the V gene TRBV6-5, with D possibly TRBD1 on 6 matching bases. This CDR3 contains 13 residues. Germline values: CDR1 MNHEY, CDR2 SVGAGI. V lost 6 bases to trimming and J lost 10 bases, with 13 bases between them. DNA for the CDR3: TGTGCCAGCAGGACGACAGGTATCTCACCCCTCCACTTT. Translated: CASRTTGISPLHF.

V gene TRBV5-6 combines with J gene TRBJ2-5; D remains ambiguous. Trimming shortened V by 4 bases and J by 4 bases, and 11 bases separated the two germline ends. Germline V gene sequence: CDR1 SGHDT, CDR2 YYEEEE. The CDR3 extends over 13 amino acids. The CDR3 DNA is TGTGCCAGCAGCCTTACTACTACAGAGACCCAGTACTTC. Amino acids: CASSLTTTETQYF.

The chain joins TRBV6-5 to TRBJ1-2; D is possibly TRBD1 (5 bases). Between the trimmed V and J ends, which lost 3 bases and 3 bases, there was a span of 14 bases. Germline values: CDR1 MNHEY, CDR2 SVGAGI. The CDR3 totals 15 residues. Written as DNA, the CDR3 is TGTGCCAGCAGTTATCGTAAGGGGCAGGACTATGGCTACACCTTC. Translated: CASSYRKGQDYGYTF.

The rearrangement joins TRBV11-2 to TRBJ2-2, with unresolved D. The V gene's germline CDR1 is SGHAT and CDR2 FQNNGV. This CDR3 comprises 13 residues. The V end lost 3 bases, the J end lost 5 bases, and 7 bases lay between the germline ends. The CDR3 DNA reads TGTGCCAGCAGCTTTGAGAGAACCGGGGAGCTGTTTTTT. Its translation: CASSFERTGELFF.

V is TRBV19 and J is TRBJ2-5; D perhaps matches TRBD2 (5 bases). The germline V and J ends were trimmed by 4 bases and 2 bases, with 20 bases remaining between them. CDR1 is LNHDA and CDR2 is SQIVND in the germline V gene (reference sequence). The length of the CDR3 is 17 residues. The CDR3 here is CASSRFTRLATQETQYF. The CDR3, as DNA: TGTGCCAGTAGTAGATTCACCAGGCTAGCCACACAAGAGACCCAGTACTTC.

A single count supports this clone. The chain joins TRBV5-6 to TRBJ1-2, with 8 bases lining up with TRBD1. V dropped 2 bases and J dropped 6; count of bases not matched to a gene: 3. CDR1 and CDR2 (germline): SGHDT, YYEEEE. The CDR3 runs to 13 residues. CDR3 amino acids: CASSLGQGNGYTF. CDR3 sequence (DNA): TGTGCCAGCAGCTTAGGACAGGGAAATGGCTACACCTTC.

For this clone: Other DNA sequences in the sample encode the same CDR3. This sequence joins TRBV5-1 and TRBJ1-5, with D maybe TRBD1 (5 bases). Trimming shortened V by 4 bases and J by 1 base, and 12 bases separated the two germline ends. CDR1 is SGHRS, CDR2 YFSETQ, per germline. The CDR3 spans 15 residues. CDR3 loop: CASSLTGGSNQPQHF. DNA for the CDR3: TGCGCCAGCAGCCTAACCGGGGGGAGCAATCAGCCCCAGCATTTT.

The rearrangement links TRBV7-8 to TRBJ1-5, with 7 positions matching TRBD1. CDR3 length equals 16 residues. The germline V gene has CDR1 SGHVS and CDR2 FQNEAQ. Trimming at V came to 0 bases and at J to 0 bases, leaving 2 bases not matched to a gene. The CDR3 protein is CASSLAGTDSNQPQHF. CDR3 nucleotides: TGTGCCAGCAGCTTAGCTGGGACAGATAGCAATCAGCCCCAGCATTTT.